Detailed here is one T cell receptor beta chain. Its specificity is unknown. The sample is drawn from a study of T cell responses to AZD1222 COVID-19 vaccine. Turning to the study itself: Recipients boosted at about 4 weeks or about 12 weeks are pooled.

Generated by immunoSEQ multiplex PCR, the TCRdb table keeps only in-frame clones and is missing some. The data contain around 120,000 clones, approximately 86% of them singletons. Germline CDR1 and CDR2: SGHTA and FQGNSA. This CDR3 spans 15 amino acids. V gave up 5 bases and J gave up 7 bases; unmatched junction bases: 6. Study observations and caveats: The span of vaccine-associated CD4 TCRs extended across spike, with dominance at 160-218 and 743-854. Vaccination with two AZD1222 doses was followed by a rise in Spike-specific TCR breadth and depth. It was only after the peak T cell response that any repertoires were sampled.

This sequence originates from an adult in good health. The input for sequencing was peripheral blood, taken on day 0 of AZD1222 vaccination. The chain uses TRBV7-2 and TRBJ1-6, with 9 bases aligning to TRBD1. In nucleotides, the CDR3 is TGTGCCAGCAGCGGACGGGACAGGGCAAATTCACCCCTCCACTTT. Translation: CASSGRDRANSPLHF.